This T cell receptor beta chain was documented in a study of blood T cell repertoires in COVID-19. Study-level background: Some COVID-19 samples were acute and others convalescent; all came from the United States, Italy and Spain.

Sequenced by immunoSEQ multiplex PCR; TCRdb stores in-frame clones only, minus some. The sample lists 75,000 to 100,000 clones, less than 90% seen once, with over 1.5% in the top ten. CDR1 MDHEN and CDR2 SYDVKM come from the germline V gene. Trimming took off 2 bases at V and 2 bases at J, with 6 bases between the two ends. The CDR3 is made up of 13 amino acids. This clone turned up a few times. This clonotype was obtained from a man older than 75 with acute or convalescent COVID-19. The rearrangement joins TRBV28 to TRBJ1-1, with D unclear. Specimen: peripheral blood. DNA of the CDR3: TGTGCCAGCAGTTTAAGCCTCAACACTGAAGCTTTCTTT. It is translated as CASSLSLNTEAFF.